A single sample is the source of the 3 T cell receptor beta chains below, sequenced in a study of radiation and T cells in renal cell carcinoma (dated by TCRdb to the early 2020s). The library was prepared using the immunoSEQ multiplex PCR assay. Not all clones reach the TCRdb copy of this immuneACCESS table, which keeps in-frame sequences only. Checked studies attribute under half of the gap to unresolved V genes and leave the rest unexplained. The sample table records 150,000 to 160,000 clones; about 87% of these occur just once. Roughly 13% of the sample lies in the top ten. This specimen's time point label, interpreted: blood 2 weeks post-SBRT. In the paper's terms, the treatment or condition label means: 15 Gy SBRT to primary tumor, nephrectomy 4 weeks later. The specimen comprised blood, sampled from a patient whose treatment included radiotherapy and nephrectomy. The source is a woman between 45 and 60 years old with renal cell carcinoma.

This rearrangement joins TRBV6-6 to TRBJ1-2, with 8 bases aligning to TRBD1. CDR1 is MNHNY, CDR2 SVGAGI, per germline (reference sequence). V lost 6 bases to trimming and J lost 5 bases; unmatched junction nucleotides: 14. This CDR3 contains 16 residues. The CDR3 DNA follows: TGTGCCAGCAGCTCTACTGGACAGGGAGACGGGTATGGCTACACCTTC. It specifies CASSSTGQGDGYGYTF.

This chain uses TRBV29-1 with TRBJ2-7; no reliable D call. Trimming pared 0 bases from V and 3 bases from J, leaving 6 bases between. This CDR3 is built from 12 residues. Germline assignment: CDR1 SQVTM and CDR2 ANQGSEA. The CDR3 protein is CSVEDRYYEQYF. For the CDR3, the DNA is TGCAGCGTTGAAGACAGGTACTACGAGCAGTACTTC.

This clone was detected only once. V and J are TRBV19 and TRBJ1-1; 7 bases agree with TRBD1. Germline lookup yields CDR1 LNHDA and CDR2 SQIVND (reference sequence). This CDR3 comprises 16 residues. V was pared by 2 bases and J by 1 base, with 7 bases of the junction left unmatched. The CDR3 loop is CASSILRTGKNTEAFF. The CDR3, as DNA: TGTGCCAGTAGTATACTTCGGACAGGAAAGAACACTGAAGCTTTCTTT.